This TCR beta chain was obtained from a study of tumor-infiltrating lymphocytes in primary liver carcinoma. On the study more broadly: These patients were men and women whose ages were 30 to 69 years.

Study-level findings and limits: A significantly higher top-250-clone fraction was found in tumors than in blood (p = 0.039).

The germline V gene encodes CDR1 MNHNS and CDR2 SASEGT. The length of the CDR3 is 19 residues. Joint extraction of RNA and DNA used about 17-32 mg of bulk tissue that was unsorted. Sampling was performed at five separate regions of each tumor. A word on this clonotype: Its matching antigen is unknown. The junction departs from germline at one end; a sequencing error may be responsible.

Starting material of around 490 ng total RNA yielded TCR beta cDNA via a constant-region primer. Slightly modified ARM-PCR with three nested multiplex PCR rounds yielded TCR beta libraries. Researchers ran the first two PCR rounds for roughly 11 cycles each with TRBV1-TRBV30 forward primers and a C-beta reverse primer. TCRdb reanalysed the multiplex PCR reads using MiXCR and keeps one entry per CDR3 protein. The sample includes about 30,000 distinct CDR3 sequences, 60% to 80% seen only once; the top ten take roughly 30%. The receptor's source is a woman in her 30s with primary liver carcinoma and hepatitis B virus infection. This chain links TRBV6-1 with TRBJ2-2, with D perhaps assigned TRBD1 or TRBD2 (5 bases each). Sequenced: liver tumor tissue from sampling region 3. Described subset: tumor region T3, left-lateral pole. As DNA, the CDR3 is TGTGTCAGCAGTGAAACCCTTCCCGGGGACGCCGTGAACACCGGGGAGCTGTTTTTT. Amino acid sequence: CVSSETLPGDAVNTGELFF.